This T cell receptor beta chain was obtained from a study of blood T cell repertoires in COVID-19. As for the study in general: T cells, B-cell-depleted T cells, or PBMCs provided the cDNA or gDNA that served as material.

The protocol was immunoSEQ multiplex PCR, while the TCRdb copy is restricted to in-frame clones and leaves out a portion. The table lists about 380,000 clones, around 87% of them singletons, with approximately 1.2% in the top ten. The study recruited people aged 18 to 89 years across approximately 25 US areas. Participants were placed into cohorts based on the clinical history they reported. All recovered Cohort 3 donors got two negative PCRs, got clearance, or saw symptom resolution. V was trimmed by 6 bases and J by 3 bases, leaving 15 bases between them. The CDR3 length is 15 residues. Germline-derived CDR1 and CDR2 are LNHDA and SQIVND (reference sequence).

The TCR originated in a man in his thirties or forties who had recovered from COVID-19. V is TRBV19 and J is TRBJ1-3; weak D call: TRBD1 (6 bases). Sequenced sample: PBMCs or T cells enriched from blood (not recorded which). The CDR3 spells CASRGLGRGGNTIYF. CDR3 bases: TGTGCCAGTAGGGGCTTGGGCAGGGGTGGAAACACCATATATTTT.